The 8 T cell receptor beta chains presented below share a single source sample, sequenced in a study of radiotherapy plus CTLA-4 blockade in lung cancer. The table came from immunoSEQ multiplex PCR; TCRdb's copy has only in-frame clones and leaves some out. The data show about 40,000 clones, 70% to 90% seen once. Specimen: peripheral blood, collected from a patient treated with radiotherapy plus ipilimumab. The receptors here all came from a human donor with non-small cell lung cancer whose response to radiotherapy plus ipilimumab could not be evaluated.

V is TRBV7-2 and J is TRBJ1-5, with D unclear. This CDR3 is built from 12 residues. V was trimmed by 5 bases and J by 3 bases, leaving 5 bases between them. CDR1 SGHTA and CDR2 FQGNSA come from the germline V gene. The CDR3 reads CASSPYNQPQHF. For the CDR3, the DNA is TGTGCCAGCAGCCCCTACAATCAGCCCCAGCATTTT. Full variable domain (rest looked up from reference TRBV7-2 and TRBJ1-5): GAGVSQSPSNKVTEKGKDVELRCDPISGHTALYWYRQSLGQGLEFLIYFQGNSAPDKSGLPSDRFSAERTGGSVSTLTIQRTQQEDSAVYLCASSPYNQPQHFGDGTRLSIL.

The chain carries TRBV2 and TRBJ2-1; D is unresolved. The germline CDR1 and CDR2 sequences are SNHLY and FYNNEI. The CDR3 is 15 amino acids. The V end was cut by 3 bases, the J end by 2 bases, with 11 bases between. The CDR3 loop reads CASSDPGGTYNEQFF. The CDR3, as DNA: TGTGCCAGCAGTGATCCTGGCGGAACCTACAATGAGCAGTTCTTC.

This chain links TRBV5-4 with TRBJ2-3, with D possibly matching TRBD2 (6 bases). Germline CDR1 and CDR2: SGHNT and YYREEE (reference sequence). The germline V and J ends were trimmed by 0 bases and 4 bases, with 15 bases remaining between them. The CDR3 runs 16 residues. CDR3 nucleotide sequence: TGTGCCAGCAGCTTGGCCCGCTACGGGAGATCAGATACGCAGTATTTT. Protein product: CASSLARYGRSDTQYF. Full variable domain (remainder filled in from reference TRBV5-4 and TRBJ2-3): ETGVTQSPTHLIKTRGQQVTLRCSSQSGHNTVSWYQQALGQGPQFIFQYYREEENGRGNFPPRFSGLQFPNYSSELNVNALELDDSALYLCASSLARYGRSDTQYFGPGTRLTVL.

The chain is built from TRBV28 and TRBJ2-3; tentatively, D is TRBD1 (6 bases). The germline gives CDR1 MDHEN, CDR2 SYDVKM. Trimming removed 5 bases at V and 4 bases at J, with 16 bases between. The CDR3 spans 15 residues. The CDR3 nucleotides read TGTGCCAGCAGTCGACAGGTAGCGACCTCAGATACGCAGTATTTT. This sequence encodes CASSRQVATSDTQYF.

The chain links TRBV27 to TRBJ2-7; no definite D call. The CDR3 spans 12 residues. In germline, CDR1 is MNHEY, CDR2 SMNVEV (reference sequence). Trimming removed 8 bases from V and 4 bases from J, with 12 bases in between. The CDR3 region has the DNA TGTGCCAGCGGGCTTAGTTCGTACGAGCAGTACTTC. It specifies CASGLSSYEQYF.

The genes are TRBV11-1 and TRBJ2-7; the match to TRBD1 covers 9 bases. Germline V gene sequence: CDR1 SGHAT, CDR2 FQDESV (reference sequence). The CDR3 totals 16 residues. Trimming removed 1 base from V and 3 bases from J; junction bases left unmatched: 7. The CDR3 region is CASSLVRDRAFYEQYF. The CDR3 DNA is TGTGCCAGCAGCTTAGTACGGGACAGGGCCTTCTACGAGCAGTACTTC.

This clone was recorded only once. The genes are TRBV7-2 and TRBJ2-1; no definite D call. Per germline, CDR1 SGHTA and CDR2 FQGNSA. V lost 3 bases to trimming and J lost 9 bases, with 6 bases between them. The CDR3 is made up of 11 amino acids. The CDR3 protein is CASSFSGEQFF. CDR3 DNA: TGTGCCAGCAGCTTCTCCGGTGAGCAGTTCTTC.

The chain uses TRBV7-9 and TRBJ1-4; 8 bases align to TRBD1. CDR3 length: 16 amino acids. Trimming took 5 bases from V and 0 from J; bases not matched to a gene: 5. In germline, CDR1 is SEHNR, CDR2 FQNEAQ (reference sequence). CDR3 in amino acids: CASSDGQGTTNEKLFF. In DNA form, the CDR3 reads TGTGCCAGCAGCGACGGACAGGGAACAACTAATGAAAAACTGTTTTTT.